Below are 22 T cell receptor beta chains sequenced from a single sample in a study of shared clonotypes between healthy human individuals. Only in-frame clones appear in the TCRdb table, and some are missing; sequencing was by immunoSEQ multiplex PCR. The sample has more than 2,000,000 clones, just over 90% seen once; the top ten hold 0.39%. The sequenced sample consisted of naive CD4+ T cells from PBMCs. Subset here: CD45RA+ positively selected. Source of these receptors: a man younger than 35 in good health. Some clones in this sample may be carry-over from other donors' samples.

V is TRBV18 and J is TRBJ2-2; no definite D call. The V and J ends lost 3 bases and 1 base respectively, with 12 bases between them. The CDR3 spans 16 residues. Germline CDR1 is KGHSH and CDR2 is LQKENI. The CDR3 bases are TGTGCCAGCTCACCGCTCAGCCATCTGAACACCGGGGAGCTGTTTTTT. As protein: CASSPLSHLNTGELFF.

The J gene is TRBJ2-2, the V gene TRBV28; the D is unclear. The CDR3 sequence is 15 residues long. Trimming took off 8 bases at V and 1 base at J, with 14 bases between the two ends. Per the germline V gene, CDR1 is MDHEN and CDR2 is SYDVKM. CDR3 residues: CASSIVKKNTGELFF. Written as DNA, the CDR3 is TGTGCCAGCTCGATAGTAAAGAAGAACACCGGGGAGCTGTTTTTT.

This sequence joins TRBV7-8 and TRBJ1-5; D is unresolved. Germline loops: CDR1 SGHVS, CDR2 FQNEAQ. The CDR3 is 12 amino acids. Deletions cut 5 bases from V and 6 bases from J, with 8 bases between. CDR3 nucleotide sequence: TGTGCCAGCAGCCTGTTTGGTCAGCCCCAGCATTTT. It specifies CASSLFGQPQHF.

The chain links TRBV6-6 to TRBJ2-7; tentatively, D is TRBD2 (5 bases). V was trimmed by 7 bases and J by 2 bases, leaving 15 bases between them. CDR3 length equals 14 residues. Germline V gene data show CDR1 as MNHNY and CDR2 as SVGAGI (reference sequence). The CDR3 coding sequence is TGTGCCAGCAATTCACGCCTCGGGGCCTACGAGCAGTACTTC. Translating gives CASNSRLGAYEQYF.

Note on this clone: Its ends do not fully match the called genes, so a read error is possible. The rearrangement joins TRBV25-1 to TRBJ2-1; D is uncertain. Germline CDR1 is MGHDK and CDR2 is SYGVNS. There are 16 residues in the CDR3. The CDR3 here is CASSESPGRSHNEQFF. For the CDR3, the DNA is TGTGCCAGCAGTGAATCCCCGGGCCGCTCCCACAATGAGCAGTTCTTC.

The chain links TRBV7-8 to TRBJ1-5; D not certain. CDR1 SGHVS and CDR2 FQNEAQ come from the germline V gene. The CDR3 runs to 13 residues. Trimming pared 3 bases from V and 10 bases from J, leaving 13 bases between. The CDR3: CASSLPGFSPQHF. The CDR3, as DNA: TGTGCCAGCAGCTTGCCCGGATTCAGCCCCCAGCATTTT.

This clone was seen only once. The gene calls are TRBV28 and TRBJ1-1; D perhaps matches TRBD1 (6 bases). The CDR3 length is 13 residues. Germline V gene sequence: CDR1 MDHEN, CDR2 SYDVKM. Trimming cost V 5 bases and J 10 bases, with 17 bases left between them. Here the CDR3 DNA reads TGTGCCAGCAGTGCAACAGGGAGCGCGGGAGCTTTCTTT. Translation gives CASSATGSAGAFF.

Regarding this clone: Within the sample, other DNA sequences also encode this same CDR3. This chain connects TRBV5-1 to TRBJ2-2; TRBD1 matches at 11 bases. After removal of 4 bases from V and 3 bases from J, the junction contained 2 bases not matched to a gene. The CDR3 spans 15 residues. Per the germline V gene, CDR1 is SGHRS and CDR2 is YFSETQ. In DNA form, the CDR3 reads TGCGCCAGCAGCGGACAGGGGGCGGACACCGGGGAGCTGTTTTTT. It specifies CASSGQGADTGELFF.

This clone appeared a single time. The chain uses TRBV29-1 and TRBJ2-1; TRBD2 might be the D (5 bases). Germline V gene data show CDR1 as SQVTM and CDR2 as ANQGSEA. The CDR3 is 13 amino acids. Between the trimmed V and J ends, which lost 0 bases and 5 bases, there was a span of 8 bases. The CDR3 nucleotides read TGCAGCGTTGAAGACAGCGGAAACAATGAGCAGTTCTTC. Residues: CSVEDSGNNEQFF.

On this clone: Other nucleotide sequences in the sample specify the same CDR3. The V and J genes are TRBV5-6 and TRBJ2-1; D is undetermined. Trimming removed 1 base at V and 2 bases at J, with 4 bases between. CDR3 size: 13 residues. Germline V CDR1 and CDR2: SGHDT, YYEEEE. The CDR3 nucleotides read TGTGCCAGCAGCTTGTCGCCCTACAATGAGCAGTTCTTC. Its protein product is CASSLSPYNEQFF. Using reference TRBV5-6 and TRBJ2-1 for the parts outside the CDR3, the full variable domain is DAGVTQSPTHLIKTRGQQVTLRCSPKSGHDTVSWYQQALGQGPQFIFQYYEEEERQRGNFPDRFSGHQFPNYSSELNVNALLLGDSALYLCASSLSPYNEQFFGPGTRLTVL.

The chain couples TRBV6-6 to TRBJ2-7; no firm D call. The germline gives CDR1 MNHNY, CDR2 SVGAGI (reference sequence). CDR3 length: 14 residues. Trimming cost V 4 bases and J 2 bases, with 12 bases left between them. CDR3 DNA: TGTGCCAGCAGTTCCCTCGGATCGGCCTACGAGCAGTACTTC. It yields the protein CASSSLGSAYEQYF.

A single count supports this clone. The genes are TRBV28 and TRBJ1-5; possibly TRBD1 for D (5 bases). Trimming took 6 bases from V and 7 from J, leaving 16 bases between them. CDR3 length: 14 residues. The germline gives CDR1 MDHEN, CDR2 SYDVKM. This CDR3 reads CASSIGGAGQPQHF. The CDR3 region has the DNA TGTGCCAGCAGCATAGGTGGGGCGGGGCAGCCCCAGCATTTT.

This sequence joins TRBV19 and TRBJ2-1, with D possibly TRBD1 on 6 matching bases. Trimming cost V 3 bases and J 9 bases, with 18 bases left between them. This CDR3 has 15 amino acids. Germline V gives CDR1 LNHDA, CDR2 SQIVND (reference sequence). The CDR3 DNA reads TGTGCCAGTAGTATTGCGGACTTTAGGGGGAGTGAGCAGTTCTTC. This gives the protein CASSIADFRGSEQFF.

CDR3 loop: CASSRGNQPQHF. The CDR3 nucleotides read TGTGCCAGCAGTCGGGGCAATCAGCCCCAGCATTTT. This chain links TRBV5-5 with TRBJ1-5; no clear D. This CDR3 contains 12 residues. Per germline, CDR1 SGHKS and CDR2 YYEKEE (reference sequence). V gave up 5 bases and J gave up 2 bases, with 5 bases separating them.

This clone was seen at least ten times. This chain uses TRBV29-1 with TRBJ2-1, with TRBD2 matching over 7 bases. The CDR3 has 15 residues. Trimming at V came to 4 bases and at J to 9 bases, leaving 15 bases not matched to a gene. CDR1 and CDR2 from the germline V gene are SQVTM and ANQGSEA. The CDR3 loop reads CSVVRVSGSGGEQFF. The CDR3 DNA follows: TGCAGCGTTGTGAGGGTTTCGGGATCGGGAGGTGAGCAGTTCTTC.

The chain carries TRBV6-6 and TRBJ2-5; D unresolved. Germline lookup yields CDR1 MNHNY and CDR2 SVGAGI (reference sequence). The CDR3 totals 13 residues. V was trimmed by 5 bases and J by 0 bases, leaving 7 bases between them. The CDR3 region has the DNA TGTGCCAGCAGTGTACGGGACCAAGAGACCCAGTACTTC. Protein: CASSVRDQETQYF.

The V gene is TRBV28, the J gene TRBJ1-1, with D possibly being TRBD1 (5 bases). Germline V gives CDR1 MDHEN, CDR2 SYDVKM. The CDR3 covers 14 residues. The V end lost 5 bases, the J end lost 6 bases, and 16 bases lay between the germline ends. The CDR3, as DNA: TGTGCCAGCAGTCCCCGACAGCCTCCCCCTGAAGCTTTCTTT. Its translation is CASSPRQPPPEAFF.

V and J are TRBV5-1 and TRBJ2-1; 11 bases match TRBD2. Unmatched junction bases numbered 11, after V lost 5 bases and J lost 7 bases. Germline V lookup: CDR1 SGHRS, CDR2 YFSETQ. The CDR3 covers 16 residues. CDR3 in amino acids: CASRMIAGGPQNEQFF. CDR3 nucleotide sequence: TGCGCCAGCAGGATGATAGCGGGAGGGCCCCAAAATGAGCAGTTCTTC.

V usage is TRBV19 and J usage is TRBJ2-5, with D hard to call. The germline V and J ends were trimmed by 5 bases and 5 bases, with 15 bases remaining between them. Germline lookup yields CDR1 LNHDA and CDR2 SQIVND (reference sequence). The CDR3 spans 14 residues. The CDR3 region is CASSQTPWSETQYF. The CDR3 DNA reads TGTGCCAGTAGTCAGACACCTTGGTCCGAGACCCAGTACTTC.

This chain joins TRBV7-9 and TRBJ1-2; maybe TRBD1 (5 bases). V dropped 4 bases and J dropped 0 bases, with 12 bases sitting between them. The CDR3 runs 15 residues. CDR1 is SEHNR, CDR2 FQNEAQ, per germline (reference sequence). This CDR3 is CASSYRDVTNYGYTF. CDR3 DNA sequence: TGTGCCAGCAGCTACCGGGACGTAACTAACTATGGCTACACCTTC.

The chain links TRBV2 to TRBJ2-5; TRBD1 matches 7 bases. CDR1 and CDR2 from the germline V gene are SNHLY and FYNNEI. The J segment lost 1 base and the V segment lost 8 bases, leaving 10 bases of the junction unmatched. This CDR3 contains 15 residues. CDR3 loop: CASGRTGLGQETQYF. The CDR3 DNA is TGTGCCAGCGGTAGGACAGGCTTGGGCCAAGAGACCCAGTACTTC.

The chain combines TRBV30 with TRBJ2-1, with D hard to call. Deletions cut 3 bases from V and 1 base from J, with 10 bases between. CDR3 length: 14 amino acids. Germline values: CDR1 GTSNPN, CDR2 SVGIG (reference sequence). Here the CDR3 reads CAWRALQSYNEQFF. DNA for the CDR3: TGTGCCTGGAGGGCCCTTCAATCCTACAATGAGCAGTTCTTC.